This record looks at one T cell receptor (beta chain) sequence and its context. The CDR3 extends 3 residues past the end of the read, so its final part is completed from the germline J gene. This entry comes from a study of T cells in women clearing cervical HPV infection. Some clones are missing from TCRdb's copy, which holds only in-frame ones; the method was immunoSEQ multiplex PCR. The repertoire table contains tens of thousands of clones. Looked up from germline, CDR1 is DFQATT and CDR2 is SNEGSKA (reference sequence). V was pared by 0 bases and J by 5 bases, with 13 bases between. The CDR3 has 14 residues.

The J gene is TRBJ2-5, the V gene TRBV20-1; D is possibly TRBD2 (6 bases). The clonotype originates from a woman aged 18-70 years with a cervical HPV16 infection that either progressed to CIN3+ or cleared (not recorded which). The specimen sequenced was blood buffy coat. Partial CDR3 DNA: TGCAGTGCTAGAGATATGGGGGGTGGTGAGACC. Residues: CSARDMGGGET. From start to end, the CDR3 is CSARDMGGGETQYF.